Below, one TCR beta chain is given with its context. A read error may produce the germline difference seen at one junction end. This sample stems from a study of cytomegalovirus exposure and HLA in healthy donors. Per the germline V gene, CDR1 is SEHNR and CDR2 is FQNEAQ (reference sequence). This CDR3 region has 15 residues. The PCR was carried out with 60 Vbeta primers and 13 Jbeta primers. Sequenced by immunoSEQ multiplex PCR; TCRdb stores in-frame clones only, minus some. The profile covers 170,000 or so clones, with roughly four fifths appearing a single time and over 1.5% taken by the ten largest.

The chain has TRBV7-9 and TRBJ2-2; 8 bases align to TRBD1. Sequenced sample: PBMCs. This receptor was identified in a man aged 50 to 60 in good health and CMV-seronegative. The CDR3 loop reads CSSSLAGTGFEELFF. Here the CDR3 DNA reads TGTTCCAGCAGCTTAGCTGGGACAGGTTTCGAGGAGCTGTTTTTT. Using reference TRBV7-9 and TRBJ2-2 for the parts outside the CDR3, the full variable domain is DTGVSQNPRHKITKRGQNVTFRCDPISEHNRLYWYRQTLGQGPEFLTYFQNEAQLEKSRLLSDRFSAERPKGSFSTLEIQRTEQGDSAMYLCSSSLAGTGFEELFFGEGSRLTVL.